These T cell receptor beta chains were read from a single sample in a study of cytomegalovirus exposure and HLA in healthy donors. The table came from immunoSEQ multiplex PCR; TCRdb's copy has only in-frame clones and leaves some out. The sample includes 210,000 or so clones, 60% to 80% of them seen just once. The sequencing input was PBMCs. These TCRs come from a man younger than 30 in good health and CMV-seronegative. Each CDR3 is given with its conserved first and last residue.

j_gene | v_gene | CDR3aa
TRBJ2-2 | TRBV27 | CASSPGLAGTGELFF
TRBJ2-7 | TRBV11-2 | CASSLDGLPYEQYF
TRBJ2-1 | TRBV7-2 | CASSSGQGAYEKQFF
TRBJ2-7 | TRBV27 | CASRDRGPYEQYF
TRBJ2-7 | TRBV7-2 | CASSSLGVASGSSYEQYF
TRBJ2-3 | TRBV7-3 | CASSSTGTSGWKW
TRBJ2-7 | TRBV7-6 | CASSFGLAATYEQYF
TRBJ1-2 | TRBV7-2 | CASSLGGTGRNYGYTF
TRBJ2-3 | TRBV11-2 | CASSLAWRSTDTQYF
TRBJ2-3 | TRBV11-3 | CASSPLGGRVGTDTQYF
TRBJ1-1 | TRBV20-1 | CSASPQRAFF
TRBJ1-1 | TRBV6-6 | CASSPVRQGLNTEAFF
TRBJ2-7 | TRBV4-3 | CASSQDGGYEQYF
TRBJ2-7 | TRBV27 | CASNTRQGPYEQYF
TRBJ1-6 | TRBV30 | CAWGGTVNSPLHF
TRBJ1-5 | TRBV7-2 | CASSLIGQGYQPQHF
TRBJ2-5 | TRBV6-5 | CASSYGQGAGETQYF
TRBJ2-1 | TRBV5-1 | CASSLRAGTSGYNEQFF
TRBJ2-3 | TRBV5-1 | CASKRMSGTPSTDTQYF
TRBJ2-5 | TRBV5-1 | CASRRLGAGETQYF
TRBJ2-5 | TRBV7-7 | CASSFGRGPQETQYF
TRBJ1-5 | TRBV18 | CASSTGVGSSNQPQHF
TRBJ2-3 | TRBV7-8 | CASSSDYLLTDTQYF
TRBJ2-1 | TRBV20-1 | CSADSEGEQFF
TRBJ2-1 | TRBV5-6 | CASSLGFSSYNEQFF
TRBJ2-7 | TRBV19 | CASRQLTGEEQYF
TRBJ2-3 | TRBV7-9 | CASSLVGRTSGAYTDTQYF
TRBJ1-3 | TRBV9 | CASSVALSQGASGNTIYF
TRBJ1-2 | TRBV2 | CASSVDRGDYGYTF
TRBJ1-1 | TRBV27 | CASSLVPVNTEAFF
TRBJ2-3 | TRBV6-5 | CASSYRGLPSTDTQYF
TRBJ1-1 | TRBV19 | CASTPNRGPNTEAFF
TRBJ2-1 | TRBV14 | CASSQDLANEQFF
TRBJ1-2 | TRBV28 | CASSLPDREGGYTF
TRBJ2-5 | TRBV7-9 | CASSQVLETQYF
TRBJ2-7 | TRBV11-2 | CASSLERGTYEQYF
TRBJ2-3 | TRBV5-1 | CASSLAHLTVSTDTQYF
TRBJ2-2 | TRBV27 | CASSLQGYTGELFF
TRBJ1-2 | TRBV14 | CASSQVGQGHGYTF
TRBJ1-1 | TRBV6-5 | CASSYAGMNTEAFF
TRBJ2-1 | TRBV7-9 | CASSPAGTGGNEQFF
TRBJ2-7 | TRBV6-1 | CASSEFTGGRYEQYF
TRBJ2-2 | TRBV7-8 | CASSRTSVDTGELFF
TRBJ2-7 | TRBV28 | CASSGTVSSYEQYF
TRBJ2-7 | TRBV19 | CASRGASGGYEQYF
TRBJ2-2 | TRBV6-6 | CASSPPSGVNTGELFF
TRBJ2-4 | TRBV30 | CAWSVRGGLAKNIQYF
TRBJ1-1 | TRBV7-3 | CASSFQENTEAFF
TRBJ1-1 | TRBV18 | CASSPLSDTLLNTEAFF
TRBJ2-5 | TRBV11-3 | CASSLQRAQETQYF
TRBJ2-7 | TRBV30 | CAWSVRQLWDEQYF
TRBJ1-1 | TRBV27 | CASSLSTRTEAFF
TRBJ1-1 | TRBV19 | CASSVHGQGGMNTEAFF
TRBJ2-5 | TRBV28 | CASSLRQGAGQETQHF
TRBJ1-1 | TRBV13 | CASSSLYTEAFF
TRBJ1-2 | TRBV19 | CASRGQGVYGYTF
TRBJ2-1 | TRBV5-1 | CASSSGQGDYSNEQFF
TRBJ2-7 | TRBV7-9 | CASSFGTGVNEQYF